A selection of T cell receptor beta chains follows, all from one sample in a study of cytomegalovirus exposure and HLA in healthy donors. Here immunoSEQ multiplex PCR was the method, and the copy in TCRdb shows in-frame clones only, minus some. The sample holds 300,000 to 400,000 clones, 80% to 90% seen once. Sequencing was carried out using PBMCs. All receptors derive from a young woman in good health and CMV-seronegative. CDR3s include the opening cysteine and the closing phenylalanine or tryptophan. D genes are given only for firm matches. Rows give clone size only sometimes, using once, few, many, or a class for an expanded clone.

D gene: TRBD2; V gene: TRBV4-1; clone size: .; J gene: TRBJ2-1; CDR3 DNA: TGCGCCAGCAGCCAAATAGCGGGAGTCTTCAATGAGCAGTTCTTC; CDR3 protein: CASSQIAGVFNEQFF
D gene: .; V gene: TRBV4-1; clone size: .; J gene: TRBJ1-3; CDR3 DNA: TGCGCCAGCAGCACCCGAGACAGTTCTGGAAACACCATATATTTT; CDR3 protein: CASSTRDSSGNTIYF
D gene: TRBD2; V gene: TRBV27; clone size: .; J gene: TRBJ2-1; CDR3 DNA: TGTGCCAGCAGTTTAGAACTAGCGGGGGGGGATGAGCAGTTCTTC; CDR3 protein: CASSLELAGGDEQFF
D gene: TRBD1; V gene: TRBV27; clone size: .; J gene: TRBJ1-5; CDR3 DNA: TGTGCCAGCGCTACAGGGGGCGAAAGTCAGCCCCAGCATTTT; CDR3 protein: CASATGGESQPQHF
D gene: .; V gene: TRBV5-4; clone size: few; J gene: TRBJ2-7; CDR3 DNA: TGTGCCAGCAGCTTGGAGAGCCCCTACGAGCAGTACTTC; CDR3 protein: CASSLESPYEQYF
D gene: TRBD2; V gene: TRBV14; clone size: once; J gene: TRBJ2-7; CDR3 DNA: TGTGCCAGCAGCCCGGGACTAGCGGGAACCTACGAGCAGTACTTC; CDR3 protein: CASSPGLAGTYEQYF
D gene: TRBD1; V gene: TRBV27; clone size: .; J gene: TRBJ2-3; CDR3 DNA: TGTGCCAGCAGTTTAATGCCTCGACAGGGGATCACAGATACGCAGTATTTT; CDR3 protein: CASSLMPRQGITDTQYF
D gene: TRBD1; V gene: TRBV14; clone size: once; J gene: TRBJ1-1; CDR3 DNA: TGTGCCAGCAGCCACCGACGACAGGGCTTGAACACTGAAGCTTTCTTT; CDR3 protein: CASSHRRQGLNTEAFF
D gene: .; V gene: TRBV7-9; clone size: .; J gene: TRBJ2-3; CDR3 DNA: TGTGCCGCACAGGATGGAGATACGCAGTATTTT; CDR3 protein: CAAQDGDTQYF
D gene: TRBD1; V gene: TRBV29-1; clone size: .; J gene: TRBJ1-2; CDR3 DNA: TGCAGCGTTAATGGAGACAGGGGTAGCGGCTACACCTTC; CDR3 protein: CSVNGDRGSGYTF
D gene: TRBD1; V gene: TRBV5-8; clone size: .; J gene: TRBJ2-7; CDR3 DNA: TGTGCCAGCAGTTCCGTCCGGGACAGTGCTTTGTACGAGCAGTACTTC; CDR3 protein: CASSSVRDSALYEQYF
D gene: TRBD2; V gene: TRBV29-1; clone size: few; J gene: TRBJ2-7; CDR3 DNA: TGCAGCGTCGGACTAGCGGCCCTCGCCGAGCAGTACTTC; CDR3 protein: CSVGLAALAEQYF
D gene: TRBD1; V gene: TRBV5-6; clone size: once; J gene: TRBJ2-5; CDR3 DNA: TGTGCCAGCAGCTTGGGGGACAGGGGAAAAGAGACCCAGTACTTC; CDR3 protein: CASSLGDRGKETQYF
D gene: .; V gene: TRBV30; clone size: .; J gene: TRBJ2-2; CDR3 DNA: TGTGCCTGGAGTGTCGGGAACACCGGGGAGCTGTTTTTT; CDR3 protein: CAWSVGNTGELFF
D gene: TRBD1; V gene: TRBV7-9; clone size: .; J gene: TRBJ2-5; CDR3 DNA: TGTGCCAGCAGCTACGGACAGGGGCAAGAGACCCAGTACTTC; CDR3 protein: CASSYGQGQETQYF
D gene: .; V gene: TRBV7-9; clone size: .; J gene: TRBJ1-2; CDR3 DNA: TGTGCCAGCAGCCCGGGGGGGGTCTATGGCTACACCTTC; CDR3 protein: CASSPGGVYGYTF
D gene: .; V gene: TRBV6-5; clone size: .; J gene: TRBJ1-5; CDR3 DNA: TGTGCCAGCAGTTACTCGGAGCGGCAGCCCCAGCATTTT; CDR3 protein: CASSYSERQPQHF
D gene: TRBD2; V gene: TRBV19; clone size: .; J gene: TRBJ2-1; CDR3 DNA: TGTGCCAGTAGCCTTACTAGCGGGAGAAACAATGAGCAGTTCTTC; CDR3 protein: CASSLTSGRNNEQFF
D gene: .; V gene: TRBV27; clone size: .; J gene: TRBJ1-6; CDR3 DNA: TGTGCCAGCAGTTTGGCGAGGGGGTATAATTCACCCCTCCACTTT; CDR3 protein: CASSLARGYNSPLHF
D gene: .; V gene: TRBV19; clone size: .; J gene: TRBJ2-3; CDR3 DNA: TGTGCCAGTAGCCAACGGGAGAGCACAGATACGCAGTATTTT; CDR3 protein: CASSQRESTDTQYF
D gene: .; V gene: TRBV7-9; clone size: .; J gene: TRBJ2-5; CDR3 DNA: TGTGCCAGCAGCTTAGCGGCCCGGGTGTACTTC; CDR3 protein: CASSLAARVYF
D gene: TRBD1; V gene: TRBV6-1; clone size: .; J gene: TRBJ2-5; CDR3 DNA: TGTGCCAGCAGGGACAGGGGCTTCAAGTACTTC; CDR3 protein: CASRDRGFKYF
D gene: .; V gene: TRBV9; clone size: .; J gene: TRBJ2-7; CDR3 DNA: TGTGCCAGCAGCCCCTCCGCGGGGCGCGAGCAGTACTTC; CDR3 protein: CASSPSAGREQYF
D gene: TRBD1; V gene: TRBV27; clone size: .; J gene: TRBJ2-7; CDR3 DNA: TGTGCCAGCAGTGATTACAGGGGGGCCTACGAGCAGTACTTC; CDR3 protein: CASSDYRGAYEQYF
D gene: .; V gene: TRBV27; clone size: .; J gene: TRBJ1-5; CDR3 DNA: TGTGCCAGCAGTTTACGTCCCCAGGGTTCAAATCAGCCCCAGCATTTT; CDR3 protein: CASSLRPQGSNQPQHF
D gene: TRBD1; V gene: TRBV29-1; clone size: .; J gene: TRBJ1-2; CDR3 DNA: TGCAGCACAGGGACAGCTCCAGTTTACACCTTC; CDR3 protein: CSTGTAPVYTF
D gene: TRBD1; V gene: TRBV7-9; clone size: .; J gene: TRBJ1-5; CDR3 DNA: TGTGCCAGCAGCTTAGCGAGCACAGGGGGTACCCAGCATTTT; CDR3 protein: CASSLASTGGTQHF
D gene: TRBD2; V gene: TRBV30; clone size: .; J gene: TRBJ2-7; CDR3 DNA: TGTGCCTGGAGTGTTCCTAGCGGGTACGAGCAGTACTTC; CDR3 protein: CAWSVPSGYEQYF
D gene: .; V gene: TRBV27; clone size: .; J gene: TRBJ2-7; CDR3 DNA: TGTGCCAGCAGTTTCCAGGGTATGATGACCTACGAGCAGTACTTC; CDR3 protein: CASSFQGMMTYEQYF
D gene: .; V gene: TRBV5-6; clone size: few; J gene: TRBJ2-5; CDR3 DNA: TGTGCCAGCAGCTTGGCGGAGACCCAGTACTTC; CDR3 protein: CASSLAETQYF
D gene: TRBD2; V gene: TRBV7-3; clone size: .; J gene: TRBJ2-3; CDR3 DNA: TGTGCCAGCAGCTCCACTCAAAGACTAGCGGGAGCAGATACGCAGTATTTT; CDR3 protein: CASSSTQRLAGADTQYF
D gene: TRBD1; V gene: TRBV7-9; clone size: .; J gene: TRBJ1-5; CDR3 DNA: TGTGCCAGCAGCTCCGACAGGGAGAGCAATCAGCCCCAGCATTTT; CDR3 protein: CASSSDRESNQPQHF
D gene: TRBD1; V gene: TRBV2; clone size: .; J gene: TRBJ2-7; CDR3 DNA: TGTGCCAGCACACCGGGACAGAGCTCCTACGAGCAGTACTTC; CDR3 protein: CASTPGQSSYEQYF
D gene: .; V gene: TRBV29-1; clone size: .; J gene: TRBJ2-7; CDR3 DNA: TGCAGCGTTGTAGGTCGACTCCTTCCGAACTACGAGCAGTACTTC; CDR3 protein: CSVVGRLLPNYEQYF
D gene: .; V gene: TRBV6-1; clone size: .; J gene: TRBJ1-5; CDR3 DNA: TGTGCCAGCAGTGAAGCGGGAGGGGCTGGCAATCAGCCCCAGCATTTT; CDR3 protein: CASSEAGGAGNQPQHF
D gene: TRBD1; V gene: TRBV27; clone size: .; J gene: TRBJ2-7; CDR3 DNA: TGTGCCACCCGCCGGGACAGGGGTTACGAGCAGTACTTC; CDR3 protein: CATRRDRGYEQYF
D gene: TRBD1; V gene: TRBV9; clone size: .; J gene: TRBJ2-7; CDR3 DNA: TGTGCCAGCAGCTTAAGGACAGGAAACTACGAGCAGTACTTC; CDR3 protein: CASSLRTGNYEQYF
D gene: .; V gene: TRBV5-6; clone size: .; J gene: TRBJ2-2; CDR3 DNA: TGTGCCAGCAGCCAGACTTCGAACACCGGGGAGCTGTTTTTT; CDR3 protein: CASSQTSNTGELFF
D gene: .; V gene: TRBV10-2; clone size: .; J gene: TRBJ2-2; CDR3 DNA: TGCGCCAGCAGTGTCTCGGTGGGCAGGGCAGTCGGGGAGCTGTTTTTT; CDR3 protein: CASSVSVGRAVGELFF
D gene: .; V gene: TRBV5-4; clone size: .; J gene: TRBJ1-2; CDR3 DNA: TGTGCCAGCAGCCGAAGCGGAGGGGAGGATAACTATGGCTACACCTTC; CDR3 protein: CASSRSGGEDNYGYTF